This TCR beta chain was recorded in a study of blood T cells in healthy people across ages. V was trimmed by 10 bases and J by 4 bases, leaving 10 bases between them. The CDR3 runs to 11 residues. Germline CDR1 SGHVS, CDR2 FNYEAQ. Whole-study findings and limits: More naive CD4+ cells and higher diversity marked long-lived donors relative to aged donors. TCR beta diversity, measured per million T cells, fell in a roughly linear way with age.

Donors were systemically healthy Caucasian individuals from Russia aged roughly 6 to 100 years. PCR was performed a second time for about 7 to 11 cycles using a sample-barcoded 5' primer and a J-beta primer mix. Samples each returned at least 2.5 million CDR3-containing paired-end reads. MiXCR was run by TCRdb on the 5' RACE reads, yielding one entry per CDR3 protein. The data hold some 730,000 distinct CDR3 sequences, with about a fifth observed a single time. A note on this clonotype: What it binds is not known.

The receptor comes from a man between 65 and 80 years old in good health. The rearrangement joins TRBV7-6 to TRBJ1-1; D gene unclear. Sequenced input: blood. CDR3 sequence reads: CATGSFTEAFF. The DNA for the CDR3 is TGTGCCACCGGGAGTTTCACTGAAGCTTTCTTT.